This TCR beta chain was captured in a study of blood T cells in healthy people across ages (dated by TCRdb to the mid-2010s). Concerning the study at large: In model experiments, template switching captured roughly one uniquely barcoded TCR beta cDNA molecule for every two T cells. The study measured age-related changes in TCR beta repertoire diversity using deep sequencing normalized with unique cDNA molecular identifiers. The donors were split into four age groups: young (average 16 years), middle-aged (over 35), aged (more than 55) and long-lived (under 85). Using the same blood draw, the study looked at two additional independent replicas of 1 million unique cDNA reads for two donors, one aged 18 to 30 and the other aged 80 or older. Results and caveats for the whole study, not just this receptor: Because the CMV infection status of the donors was unknown, age-related changes in expanded clonotypes may potentially have been confounded. There was a strong correlation between observed TCR beta diversity and the percentage of naive T cells measured by flow cytometry. The long-lived group showed more naive CD4+ T cells, fewer expanded clones and increased TCR diversity than the aged group, suggesting age selection. Conclusive comparison of naive and antigen-experienced compartments was prevented by the profiling of bulk unsorted PBMCs. As age increased, observed TCR beta diversity per million T cells dropped in a roughly linear way, and a significant reduction was already evident by age roughly 40. Estimates of total diversity from one million sequenced T cells were regarded as lower bounds and underestimates.

In its sample, this clonotype was seen once. Its target antigen remains unknown. Base quality data are lacking; no much larger clone is found one base away. Libraries were built with 5' RACE. Instrument used: Illumina HiSeq 2500. A second PCR of about 6 to 11 cycles was performed with a sample-barcoded 5' primer and a J-beta primer mix. A template-switch 5' adaptor carrying 12 random nucleotides introduced a unique molecular identifier onto each TCR beta cDNA molecule. Each sample yielded at least 2.5 million CDR3-containing paired-end reads. First-strand cDNA synthesis was performed from all RNA using the Mint cDNA synthesis kit, with priming by a TRBC-specific oligonucleotide. After uracil-DNA glycosylase treatment, a first 18-cycle PCR used universal primers M1SS and BC2_uni_R on all cDNA. The study's own analysis went as follows. For normalization, 1 million high-quality reads, each with a distinct molecular identifier, were randomly selected from each sample. Instead of being binned into consensus sequences, reads with shared molecular identifiers were discarded. MiTCR, set to a Q25 quality threshold and the strictest error-elimination algorithm, was used for CDR3 identification, clonotype clustering and error correction. A nonparametric unseen species model with Euler transformation was used to estimate a lower bound on total TCR beta diversity. The public reads were quality trimmed at Q25 with fastp and then assembled into clones with MiXCR by TCRdb, keeping productive beta chains. Merged by CDR3 protein, the rows form single entries marked with the most common genes and DNA. For this entry, the V and J calls and clone size follow TCRdb and not the study's own pipeline. In all, the sample holds roughly 1,100,000 distinct CDR3 sequences, and approximately 25% of those were seen once. The ten largest clones take up approximately 0.71% of the sample.

Systemically healthy Caucasian individuals from Russia, 39 in total and aged roughly 6 to 100 years, were included as donors. Each donor gave around 9.5 milliliters of peripheral blood, collected into EDTA-treated Vacutainer tubes. Ficoll-Paque density-gradient centrifugation was used to isolate PBMCs, with at least 7 million per sample. Total RNA, at least 5.5 micrograms per sample, was extracted from PBMCs with Trizol reagent. For every donor, an aliquot of PBMCs went through flow cytometry to measure the percentages of naive CD45RAhigh/CD27high T cells. Taken from cysteine to phenylalanine, the CDR3 has 18 residues. The kept DNA is CDR3 alone, 54 bases in frame from the first base. V is cut back by 0 bases and J by 4 bases, with 8 bases in the junction unmatched. The data were also submitted as part of a second study, on T cells of mothers and their children. As the second paper documents: Donors were nine systemically healthy Caucasian individuals: three mothers and their six children. cDNA synthesis used all of the extracted RNA, with roughly 1.6 ug of RNA in each 15 ul reaction. In the second PCR, the M1S primer introduced both the sample barcodes and 2-4 random nucleotides. Over 9.5 million TCR beta CDR3 reads were obtained for each mother, and 3 million to 3.5 million reads were obtained for each child. In both related and unrelated pairs, thymic selection shapes the output of TCR recombination in a similar way, with inherited differences having only a minor effect. Normalized repertoire overlap was always found to be slightly, but never significantly, higher in related mother-child pairs than in unrelated mother-child pairs. Persistent microchimeric T cell clones were not detected, at a sensitivity of about 100 clones per million clonotypes. The study used deep NGS to compare TCR beta repertoires of mothers and children, seeking features distinguishing related mother-child pairs from unrelated individuals. The mean age was approximately 41 +/- 4 years for the mothers and approximately 11 +/- 4 years for the children. After adapter ligation with NEBNext reagents, the libraries were sequenced on Illumina HiSeq 2000 with 100+100 nt paired-end reads. To prevent cross-contamination, the mother and child libraries were prepared one month apart and sequenced in separate runs. For each donor, between about 450,000 and 2,300,000 distinct TCR beta clonotypes were identified. Naive TCR beta clonotypes were estimated from low-frequency clonotypes matched to each donor's FACS-determined naive share, without sorting.

This receptor was identified in a girl under 10 years old in good health. Sequenced material: blood. The chain is assembled from TRBV12-3 or TRBV12-4 and TRBJ2-6; 8 of the junction bases match TRBD1. CDR3 protein: CASSLAGTGRRGANVLTF. The nucleotide sequence reads as follows: TGTGCCAGCAGTTTAGCGGGGACAGGCCGCAGGGGGGCCAACGTCCTGACTTTC.